This entry is about one T cell receptor (beta chain). These data belong to a study of blood T cell repertoires in COVID-19. The overall study: There were acute and convalescent COVID-19 samples, and they came from the United States, Italy and Spain. Sources were T cells, B-cell-depleted T cells, or PBMCs; the material itself was cDNA or gDNA.

This table comes from immunoSEQ multiplex PCR, and its TCRdb copy is limited to in-frame clones, with some not included. The sample holds 55,000 to 65,000 clones; about 83% are singletons and the top ten take 3.5%. In germline, CDR1 is SGHRS, CDR2 YFSETQ. Unmatched junction bases numbered 7, after V lost 4 bases and J lost 4 bases. CDR3 length: 15 residues. This receptor was identified in a woman aged 80 or over with acute or convalescent COVID-19. The gene calls are TRBV5-1 and TRBJ2-1; 8 nucleotides agree with TRBD2. The sample comprised peripheral blood. The CDR3: CASSPLREAYNEQFF. The CDR3 nucleotides are TGCGCCAGCAGCCCCCTGCGGGAGGCTTACAATGAGCAGTTCTTC.